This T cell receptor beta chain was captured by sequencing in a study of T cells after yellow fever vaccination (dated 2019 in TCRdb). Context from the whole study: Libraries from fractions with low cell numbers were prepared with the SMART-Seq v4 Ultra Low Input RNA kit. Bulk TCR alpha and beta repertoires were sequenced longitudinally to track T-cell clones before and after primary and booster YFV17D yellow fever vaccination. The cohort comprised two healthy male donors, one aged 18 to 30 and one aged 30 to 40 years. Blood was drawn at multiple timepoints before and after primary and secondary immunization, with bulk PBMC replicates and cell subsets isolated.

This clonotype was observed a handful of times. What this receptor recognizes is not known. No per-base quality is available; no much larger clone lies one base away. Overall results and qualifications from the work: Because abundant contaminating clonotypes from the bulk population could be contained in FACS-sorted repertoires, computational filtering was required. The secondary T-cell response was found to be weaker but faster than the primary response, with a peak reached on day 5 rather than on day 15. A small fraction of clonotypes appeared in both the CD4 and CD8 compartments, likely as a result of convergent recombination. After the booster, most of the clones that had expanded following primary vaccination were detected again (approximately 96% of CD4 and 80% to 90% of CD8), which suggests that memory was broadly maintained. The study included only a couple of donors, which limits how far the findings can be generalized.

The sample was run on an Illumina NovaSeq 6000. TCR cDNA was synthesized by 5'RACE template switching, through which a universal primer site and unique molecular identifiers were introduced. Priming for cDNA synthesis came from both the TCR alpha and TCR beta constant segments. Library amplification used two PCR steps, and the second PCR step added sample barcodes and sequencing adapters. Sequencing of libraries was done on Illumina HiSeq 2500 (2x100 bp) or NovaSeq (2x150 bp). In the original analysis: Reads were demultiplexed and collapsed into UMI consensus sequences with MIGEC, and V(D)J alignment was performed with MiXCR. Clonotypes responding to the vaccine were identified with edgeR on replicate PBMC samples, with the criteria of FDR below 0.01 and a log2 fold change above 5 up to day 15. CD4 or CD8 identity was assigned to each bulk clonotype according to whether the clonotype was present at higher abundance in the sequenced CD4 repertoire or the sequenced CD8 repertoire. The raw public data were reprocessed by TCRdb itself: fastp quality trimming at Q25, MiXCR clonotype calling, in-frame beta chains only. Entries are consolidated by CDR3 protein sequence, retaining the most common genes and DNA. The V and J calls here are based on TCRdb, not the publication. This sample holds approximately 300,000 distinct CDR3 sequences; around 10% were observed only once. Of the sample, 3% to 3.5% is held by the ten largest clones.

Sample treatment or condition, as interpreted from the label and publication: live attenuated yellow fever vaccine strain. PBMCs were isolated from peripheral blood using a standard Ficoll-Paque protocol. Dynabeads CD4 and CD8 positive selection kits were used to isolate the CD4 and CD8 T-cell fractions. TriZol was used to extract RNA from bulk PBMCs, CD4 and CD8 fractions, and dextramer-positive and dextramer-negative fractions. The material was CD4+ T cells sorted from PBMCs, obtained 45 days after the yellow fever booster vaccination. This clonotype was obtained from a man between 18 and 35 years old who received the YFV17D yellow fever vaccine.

The bases read TGCAGTGCTAGAGATCGCGTAAATATTGGGTACACCTTC. Its translation reads: CSARDRVNIGYTF. The V and J genes are TRBV20-1 and TRBJ1-2; no D gene is confidently identified. Counted from cysteine to phenylalanine, this CDR3 has 13 amino acids. Left in the record is the CDR3 DNA by itself, 39 bases read in frame from the first base. The germline V gene (reference sequence) specifies DFQATT as CDR1 and SNEGSKA as CDR2. V is reduced by 0 bases and J by 11 bases, leaving a spacing of 16 bases between them.